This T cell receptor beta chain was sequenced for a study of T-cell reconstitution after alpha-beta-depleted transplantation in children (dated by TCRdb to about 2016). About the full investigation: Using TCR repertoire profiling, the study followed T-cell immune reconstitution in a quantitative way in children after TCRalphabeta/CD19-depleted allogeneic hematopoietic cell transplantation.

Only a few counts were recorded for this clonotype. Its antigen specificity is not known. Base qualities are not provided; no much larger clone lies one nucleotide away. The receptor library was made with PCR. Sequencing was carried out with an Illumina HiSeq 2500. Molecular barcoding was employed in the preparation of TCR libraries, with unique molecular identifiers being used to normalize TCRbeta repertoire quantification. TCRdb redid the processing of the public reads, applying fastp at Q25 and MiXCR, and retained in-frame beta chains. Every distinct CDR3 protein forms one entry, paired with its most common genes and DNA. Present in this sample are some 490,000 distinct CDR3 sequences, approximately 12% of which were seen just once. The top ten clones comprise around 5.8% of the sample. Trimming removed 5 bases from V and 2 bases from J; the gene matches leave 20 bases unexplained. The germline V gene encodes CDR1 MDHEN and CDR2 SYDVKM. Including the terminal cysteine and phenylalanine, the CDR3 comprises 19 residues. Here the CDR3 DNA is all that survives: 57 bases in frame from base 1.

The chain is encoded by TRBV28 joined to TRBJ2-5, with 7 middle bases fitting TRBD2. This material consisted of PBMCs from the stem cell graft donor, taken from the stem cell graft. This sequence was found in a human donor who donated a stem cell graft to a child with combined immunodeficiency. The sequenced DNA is TGTGCCAGCAGTACAAATTTTCCCCAAGAGCGGGGTGCGCAAGAGACCCAGTACTTC. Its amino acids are CASSTNFPQERGAQETQYF.